The 28 T cell receptor beta chains below come from one sample, sequenced in a study of CD8 T cells in Susac syndrome. Reverse transcription used about 0.5 to 1 ug RNA and random hexamers. TCRdb itself ran the immunoSEQ multiplex PCR reads through MiXCR, one entry per CDR3 protein. The sample includes 120,000 to 150,000 distinct CDR3 sequences, approximately 93% of them seen just once. The sample taken for sequencing was CD4+ T cells from PBMCs. The receptors derive from a human donor in good health.

This chain joins TRBV10-3 and TRBJ2-7; 12 positions match TRBD2. Germline loops: CDR1 ENHRY, CDR2 SYGVKD. The V segment lost 3 bases and the J segment 7 bases; nucleotides outside the gene matches: 4. This CDR3 has 14 residues. For the CDR3, the DNA is TGTGCCATCAGTGATGGACTAGCGGGAAATGAGCAGTACTTC. It specifies CAISDGLAGNEQYF.

The chain combines TRBV25-1 with TRBJ2-3; TRBD2 might be the D (6 bases). V dropped 7 bases and J dropped 3 bases, with 14 bases sitting between them. From germline, CDR1 is MGHDK and CDR2 SYGVNS. The CDR3 has 14 residues. Here the CDR3 reads CASTTTRLTDTQYF. The CDR3 nucleotides read TGTGCCAGCACCACGACTAGATTAACAGATACGCAGTATTTT.

J is TRBJ2-1 and V is TRBV5-1; 9 bases match TRBD1. CDR3 size: 15 residues. The V and J ends lost 4 bases and 2 bases, in that order; junction bases with no gene match: 4. Looked up from germline, CDR1 is SGHRS and CDR2 is YFSETQ. Here the CDR3 reads CASSVGTGTYNEQFF. The CDR3 DNA follows: TGCGCCAGCAGCGTTGGGACAGGGACCTACAATGAGCAGTTCTTC.

The rearrangement joins TRBV5-1 to TRBJ2-3; TRBD2 aligns across 13 bases. CDR1 is SGHRS and CDR2 is YFSETQ in the germline V gene. J lost 3 bases, V lost 3 bases, and 4 bases had no gene match. The CDR3 is 16 amino acids. As DNA, the CDR3 is TGCGCCAGCAGCTCGGGACTAGCGGGATGGACAGATACGCAGTATTTT. Translation gives CASSSGLAGWTDTQYF.

The CDR3 nucleotides read TGTGCCAGCAGTCCGGGGGACAGGGATTTTTTCGAGCTGTTTTTT. Protein: CASSPGDRDFFELFF. The chain joins TRBV28 to TRBJ2-2, with 9 bases identical to TRBD1. Germline values: CDR1 MDHEN, CDR2 SYDVKM. The CDR3 is 15 residues long. V trimming: 5 bases; J trimming: 11 bases; junction bases outside the gene matches: 12.

In regard to this clonotype: A read error may produce the germline difference seen at one junction end. The chain links TRBV29-1 to TRBJ2-1; 7 bases match TRBD2. The CDR3 contains 13 residues. CDR1 is SQVTM, CDR2 ANQGSEA, per germline. The CDR3 DNA reads TGCAGCGTCAGGCTAGCGGTCTACAGTGAGCAGTTCTTC. This gives the protein CSVRLAVYSEQFF.

In DNA, the CDR3 is TGTGCCATCAGTGAGTCGATCGCAGGGGTCACCGGGGAGCTGTTTTTT. Its translation is CAISESIAGVTGELFF. V and J are TRBV10-3 and TRBJ2-2; a possible D gene is TRBD1 (6 bases). The germline V gene has CDR1 ENHRY and CDR2 SYGVKD. V lost 0 bases to trimming and J lost 4 bases, with 12 bases between them. This CDR3 comprises 16 residues.

The genes are TRBV7-2 and TRBJ2-7; 12 positions match TRBD2. CDR1 is SGHTA and CDR2 is FQGNSA in the germline V gene. The CDR3 runs 18 residues. The ends lost 1 base at V and 1 base at J; junction bases unmatched: 8. CDR3 loop: CASSLGASGRAASYEQYF. The CDR3 nucleotides read TGTGCCAGCAGCTTAGGGGCTAGCGGGAGGGCCGCGTCCTACGAGCAGTACTTC. Full variable domain (outside the CDR3, taken from reference TRBV7-2 and TRBJ2-7): GAGVSQSPSNKVTEKGKDVELRCDPISGHTALYWYRQSLGQGLEFLIYFQGNSAPDKSGLPSDRFSAERTGGSVSTLTIQRTQQEDSAVYLCASSLGASGRAASYEQYFGPGTRLTVT.

The V call is TRBV4-1, the J call TRBJ1-4, with a tentative D call TRBD1 (5 bases). The CDR3 covers 14 residues. V was shortened by 0 bases and J by 6 bases, with 8 bases between the two germline ends. The germline CDR1 and CDR2 sequences are MGHRA and YSYEKL. Here the CDR3 reads CASSQDEGDEKLFF. CDR3 sequence (DNA): TGCGCCAGCAGCCAAGATGAAGGGGATGAAAAACTGTTTTTT.

The V gene is TRBV5-1, the J gene TRBJ2-1; D call uncertain. The V end lost 0 bases, the J end lost 8 bases, and 12 bases lay between the germline ends. The CDR3 contains 14 residues. From germline, CDR1 is SGHRS and CDR2 YFSETQ. The CDR3 DNA follows: TGCGCCAGCAGCTTGGTCCTGGGAATGGATGAGCAGTTCTTC. It specifies CASSLVLGMDEQFF.

The V call is TRBV7-9, the J call TRBJ2-7, with TRBD1 identical over 8 bases. The CDR3 loop spans 14 amino acids. Looked up from germline, CDR1 is SEHNR and CDR2 is FQNEAQ (reference sequence). Unmatched junction bases numbered 12, after V lost 8 bases and J lost 6 bases. CDR3 region: CASGRAGGSSEQYF. As DNA, the CDR3 is TGTGCCAGCGGGCGTGCAGGGGGCAGTTCCGAGCAGTACTTC. The variable domain in full, with the rest retrieved from reference TRBV7-9 and TRBJ2-7, is DTGVSQNPRHKITKRGQNVTFRCDPISEHNRLYWYRQTLGQGPEFLTYFQNEAQLEKSRLLSDRFSAERPKGSFSTLEIQRTEQGDSAMYLCASGRAGGSSEQYFGPGTRLTVT.

The gene calls are TRBV27 and TRBJ2-5; 16 bases fit TRBD2. CDR1 MNHEY and CDR2 SMNVEV come from the germline V gene (reference sequence). The CDR3 loop spans 19 amino acids. V lost 0 bases and J lost 2; bases outside the gene matches: 6. The CDR3: CASSLSVGTSGRGQETQYF. CDR3 coding DNA: TGTGCCAGCAGTTTATCGGTCGGGACTAGCGGGAGGGGTCAAGAGACCCAGTACTTC.

The chain carries TRBV4-2 and TRBJ2-5; 8 nucleotides align to TRBD2. Trimming at V came to 1 base and at J to 2 bases, leaving 9 bases not matched to a gene. In germline, CDR1 is LGHNA, CDR2 YNFKEQ. The CDR3 covers 17 residues. This chain's CDR3 is CASSQVPGTSQQETQYF. The CDR3, as DNA: TGTGCCAGCAGCCAAGTCCCGGGGACTAGTCAACAAGAGACCCAGTACTTC.

V gene TRBV10-1 combines with J gene TRBJ2-7; TRBD1 might be the D (5 bases). CDR3 length: 13 residues. CDR1 is WNHNN and CDR2 is SYGVQD in the germline V gene (reference sequence). The germline V and J ends were trimmed by 0 bases and 5 bases, with 8 bases remaining between them. CDR3 bases: TGCGCCAGCAGTGAGTCGGGGCGCCACGAGCAGTACTTC. The encoded protein is CASSESGRHEQYF.

This clonotype was observed a single time. The genes are TRBV6-2 or TRBV6-3 and TRBJ1-2, with 8 bases lining up with TRBD1. This CDR3 is 15 amino acids long. The germline gives CDR1 MNHEY, CDR2 SVGEGT. V lost 5 bases to trimming and J lost 4 bases; unmatched junction nucleotides: 9. The CDR3 loop reads CASSPQDRAIYGYTF. In nucleotides, the CDR3 is TGTGCCAGCAGTCCGCAGGACAGGGCAATCTATGGCTACACCTTC.

The genes are TRBV7-9 and TRBJ2-4; TRBD1 agrees at 9 bases. V dropped 1 base and J dropped 12; count of bases not matched to a gene: 7. Per the germline V gene, CDR1 is SEHNR and CDR2 is FQNEAQ (reference sequence). The CDR3 has 14 residues. CDR3 nucleotides: TGTGCCAGCAGCTTAGGGTCCGGGGACAGGGATCAGTACTTC. Translated, it gives CASSLGSGDRDQYF.

V usage is TRBV24-1 and J usage is TRBJ2-1; 8 bases are a match to TRBD1. Germline CDR1 and CDR2: KGHDR and SFDVKD. The trim removed 4 bases at V and 8 bases at J, leaving 12 bases unmatched. CDR3 length equals 16 residues. The chain's CDR3 is CATSDPTRDRYDEQFF. Written as DNA, the CDR3 is TGTGCCACCAGTGACCCTACCCGGGACAGGTATGATGAGCAGTTCTTC.

The chain carries TRBV5-6 and TRBJ1-2; TRBD1 aligns across 11 bases. The germline gives CDR1 SGHDT, CDR2 YYEEEE. CDR3 size: 15 residues. The junction had 2 bases not matched to a gene; V was cut back by 0 bases and J by 4 bases. This CDR3 is CASSLGTGGGYGYTF. For the CDR3, the DNA is TGTGCCAGCAGCTTGGGGACAGGGGGCGGCTATGGCTACACCTTC.

The chain has TRBV19 and TRBJ1-5; 9 bases fit TRBD1. This CDR3 contains 15 residues. Trimming at V came to 4 bases and at J to 6 bases, leaving 7 bases not matched to a gene. Per germline, CDR1 LNHDA and CDR2 SQIVND (reference sequence). This CDR3 reads CASSTGGTGSQPQHF. DNA of the CDR3: TGTGCCAGTAGTACCGGGGGGACAGGGAGTCAGCCCCAGCATTTT. Full variable domain (outside the CDR3, taken from reference TRBV19 and TRBJ1-5): DGGITQSPKYLFRKEGQNVTLSCEQNLNHDAMYWYRQDPGQGLRLIYYSQIVNDFQKGDIAEGYSVSREKKESFPLTVTSAQKNPTAFYLCASSTGGTGSQPQHFGDGTRLSIL.

This chain links TRBV27 with TRBJ1-2; 9 positions agree with TRBD1. CDR3 length equals 17 residues. Germline assignment: CDR1 MNHEY and CDR2 SMNVEV (reference sequence). Losses at the gene ends were 6 bases for V and 5 bases for J; bases not matched to a gene: 16. CDR3 region: CASRPDTTGGNGYGYTF. DNA of the CDR3: TGTGCCAGCAGACCCGACACCACAGGGGGCAACGGGTATGGCTACACCTTC.

The rearrangement joins TRBV4-2 to TRBJ2-6; unclear D gene. The CDR3 totals 17 residues. Germline V CDR1 and CDR2: LGHNA, YNFKEQ. V lost 0 bases and J 0 bases, leaving 9 bases between the germline ends. The CDR3 sequence is CASSQDDSSSGANVLTF. The CDR3 DNA reads as TGTGCCAGCAGCCAAGATGATAGTAGCTCTGGGGCCAACGTCCTGACTTTC.

The CDR3 is CASTTGVYEQYF. The CDR3 coding sequence is TGTGCCAGCACCACAGGGGTTTACGAGCAGTACTTC. The chain links TRBV7-9 to TRBJ2-7; the match to TRBD1 covers 7 bases. The CDR3 consists of 12 residues. Trimming removed 7 bases from V and 4 bases from J; junction bases left unmatched: 4. Germline CDR1 and CDR2: SEHNR and FQNEAQ (reference sequence).

CDR3 sequence reads: CASTEIGTGEAFF. CDR3 DNA: TGTGCCAGTACCGAAATCGGTACCGGTGAAGCTTTCTTT. This chain uses TRBV19 with TRBJ1-1; D gene uncertain. Trimming removed 7 bases at V and 7 bases at J, with 16 bases between. This CDR3 is 13 amino acids long. Germline V gene lookup returns CDR1 LNHDA and CDR2 SQIVND (reference sequence).

The CDR3 DNA reads as TGTGCCAGCTCACCCAAGGCGGGACCCTATTCCGAGCAGTACTTC. Protein: CASSPKAGPYSEQYF. J is TRBJ2-7 and V is TRBV18, with D possibly TRBD2 on 6 matching bases. Germline V gives CDR1 KGHSH, CDR2 LQKENI. This CDR3 comprises 15 residues. V lost 3 bases to trimming and J lost 6 bases, with 18 bases between them.

The chain is built from TRBV11-2 and TRBJ2-1; TRBD2 matches at 11 bases. V lost 4 bases to trimming and J lost 5 bases; unmatched junction nucleotides: 4. Germline V gene data show CDR1 as SGHAT and CDR2 as FQNNGV. The CDR3 is 15 amino acids. The CDR3 bases are TGTGCCAGCAGCTCTAGCGGGAGGAAGAACAATGAGCAGTTCTTC. Encoded protein: CASSSSGRKNNEQFF. The entire variable domain, with the rest obtained from reference TRBV11-2 and TRBJ2-1, is as follows: EAGVAQSPRYKIIEKRQSVAFWCNPISGHATLYWYQQILGQGPKLLIQFQNNGVVDDSQLPKDRFSAERLKGVDSTLKIQPAKLEDSAVYLCASSSSGRKNNEQFFGPGTRLTVL.

This rearrangement joins TRBV5-1 to TRBJ2-2, with a tentative D call TRBD1 (6 bases). Germline V CDR1 and CDR2: SGHRS, YFSETQ. The CDR3 consists of 15 residues. Trimming took off 4 bases at V and 4 bases at J, with 14 bases between the two ends. As DNA, the CDR3 is TGCGCCAGCAGCCGCGAGGGGGTCAGCACCGGGGAGCTGTTTTTT. Amino acids: CASSREGVSTGELFF. The full variable domain, with the rest looked up from reference TRBV5-1 and TRBJ2-2, is KAGVTQTPRYLIKTRGQQVTLSCSPISGHRSVSWYQQTPGQGLQFLFEYFSETQRNKGNFPGRFSGRQFSNSRSEMNVSTLELGDSALYLCASSREGVSTGELFFGEGSRLTVL.

Notes on this clonotype: The junction does not match germline at one end; this may be a read error. CDR3 residues: CAWSGGYRSENTIYF. CDR3 DNA sequence: TGTGCCTGGAGTGGAGGGTATCGGTCTGAAAACACCATATATTTT. The chain carries TRBV30 and TRBJ1-3; no clear D gene. CDR1 is GTSNPN, CDR2 SVGIG, per germline (reference sequence). CDR3 length equals 15 residues. The full variable domain, completed using reference TRBV30 and TRBJ1-3, is SQTIHQWPATLVQPVGSPLSLECTVEGTSNPNLYWYRQAAGRGLQLLFYSVGIGQISSEVPQNLSASRPQDRQFILSSKKLLLSDSGFYLCAWSGGYRSENTIYFGEGSWLTVV.

The chain recombines TRBV7-2 with TRBJ1-2; TRBD1 matches 7 bases. The V gene end was trimmed by 5 bases and the J gene end by 6 bases; junction bases not matched to a gene: 6. The CDR3 totals 13 residues. Per the germline V gene, CDR1 is SGHTA and CDR2 is FQGNSA. The CDR3 loop reads CASSLTGKDGYTF. CDR3 bases: TGTGCCAGCAGCCTGACAGGGAAGGATGGCTACACCTTC.